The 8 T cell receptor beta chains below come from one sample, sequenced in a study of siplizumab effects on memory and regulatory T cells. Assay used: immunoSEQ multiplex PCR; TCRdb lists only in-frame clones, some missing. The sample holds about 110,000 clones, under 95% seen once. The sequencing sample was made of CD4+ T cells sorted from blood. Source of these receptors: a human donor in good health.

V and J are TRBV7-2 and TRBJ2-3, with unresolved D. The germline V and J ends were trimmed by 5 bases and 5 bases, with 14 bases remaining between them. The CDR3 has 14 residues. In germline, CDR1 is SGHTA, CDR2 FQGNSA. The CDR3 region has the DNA TGTGCCAGCAGCCGATTGATACTGATAGATACGCAGTATTTT. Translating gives CASSRLILIDTQYF.

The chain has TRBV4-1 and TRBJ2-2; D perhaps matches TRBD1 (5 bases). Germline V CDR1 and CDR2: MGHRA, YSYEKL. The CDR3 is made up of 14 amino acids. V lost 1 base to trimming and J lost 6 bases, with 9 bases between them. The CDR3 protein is CASSQARAAGELFF. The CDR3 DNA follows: TGCGCCAGCAGCCAAGCCAGGGCCGCCGGGGAGCTGTTTTTT.

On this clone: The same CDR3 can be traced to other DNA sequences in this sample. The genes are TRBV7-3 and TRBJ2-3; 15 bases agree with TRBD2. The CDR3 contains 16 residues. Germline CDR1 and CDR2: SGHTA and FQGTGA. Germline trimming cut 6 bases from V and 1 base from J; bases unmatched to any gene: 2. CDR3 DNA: TGTGCCAGCAGTCGGACTAGCGGGGGGGGCACAGATACGCAGTATTTT. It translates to CASSRTSGGGTDTQYF.

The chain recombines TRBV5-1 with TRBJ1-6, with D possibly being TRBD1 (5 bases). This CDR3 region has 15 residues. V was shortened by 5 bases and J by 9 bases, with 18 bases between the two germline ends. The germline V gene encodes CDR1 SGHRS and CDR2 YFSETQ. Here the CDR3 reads CASRSGLVARSPLHF. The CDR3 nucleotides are TGCGCCAGCAGATCAGGGCTGGTGGCACGTTCACCCCTCCACTTT.

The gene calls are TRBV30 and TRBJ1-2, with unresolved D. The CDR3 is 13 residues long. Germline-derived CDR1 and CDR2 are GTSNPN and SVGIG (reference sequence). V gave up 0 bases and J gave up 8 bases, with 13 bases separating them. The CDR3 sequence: CAWSVELGSGYTF. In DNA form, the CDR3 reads TGTGCCTGGAGTGTAGAGTTAGGCTCCGGCTACACCTTC.

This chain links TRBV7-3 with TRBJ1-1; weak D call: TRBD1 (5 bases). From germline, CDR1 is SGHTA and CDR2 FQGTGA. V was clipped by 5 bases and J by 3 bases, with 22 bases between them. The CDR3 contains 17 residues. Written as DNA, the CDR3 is TGTGCCAGCAGCATCAACGGGGCAGGGTTAGGGGACACTGAAGCTTTCTTT. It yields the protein CASSINGAGLGDTEAFF.

The DNA of the CDR3 is TGTGCCAGCAGACAGGGGGGCCAAGAGACCCAGTACTTC. Translated: CASRQGGQETQYF. The V gene is TRBV10-3, the J gene TRBJ2-5, with 9 bases aligning to TRBD1. This CDR3 has 13 amino acids. Trimming removed 10 bases from V and 1 base from J; junction bases left unmatched: 4. Germline CDR1 is ENHRY and CDR2 is SYGVKD.

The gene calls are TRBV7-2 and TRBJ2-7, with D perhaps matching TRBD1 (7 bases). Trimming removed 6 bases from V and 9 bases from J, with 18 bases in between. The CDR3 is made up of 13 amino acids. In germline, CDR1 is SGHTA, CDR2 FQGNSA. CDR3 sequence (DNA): TGTGCCAGCAGTCAGGGGGAACTAGCTAGGCAGTACTTC. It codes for CASSQGELARQYF.